This record looks at one T cell receptor (beta chain) sequence and its context. This sample stems from a study of blood T cell repertoires in COVID-19. Across the study: Spain, Italy and the United States supplied samples that represented acute and convalescent COVID-19. PBMCs, B-cell-depleted T cells, or T cells provided the cDNA or gDNA that made up the material.

Germline trimming cut 5 bases from V and 4 bases from J; bases unmatched to any gene: 5. The CDR3 spans 14 residues. CDR1 is SEHNR and CDR2 is FQNEAQ in the germline V gene (reference sequence). Authors' data handling: From reference gene primer amplification, estimates of nucleated cell counts were derived. Libraries were prepared by immunoSEQ multiplex PCR; TCRdb keeps only in-frame clonotypes and omits some of them. The DNA gave D and trimming, while V, J and clone size come from that table. The sample contains about 180,000 clones, about 80% of which appear only once. This clonotype originated in a woman in her 70s with acute or convalescent COVID-19. The chain employs TRBV7-9 and TRBJ2-3, with 8 positions matching TRBD1. Source material: peripheral blood. In DNA form, the CDR3 reads TGTGCCAGCAGCCCCCGGGACAGGTCAGATACGCAGTATTTT. Encoded protein: CASSPRDRSDTQYF.